Sample share makes the clone carrying this T cell receptor (beta chain) medium-sized. The antigen is not known. This entry belongs to a study of vaccination and CD4 T cells after COVID-19. Study-level information: Six men and four women formed the convalescents, two being Hispanic. Culture controls were given either a CEFX pool, an HIV-1 Nef pool, or no peptide.

V trimming: 3 bases; J trimming: 2 bases; junction bases outside the gene matches: 6. CDR1 and CDR2 (germline): LNHNV, YYDKDF (reference sequence). The CDR3 runs 16 residues. The Oncomine TCR Beta short-read assay was applied to DNA of cultured CD4+ T cells. TCRdb passed the PCR reads through MiXCR, listing each CDR3 protein once. The profile shows about 15,000 distinct CDR3 sequences, just over 20% of them singletons. Treatment defined: roughly ten-day PBMC culture with coronavirus spike peptide pools or control peptides (ViraFEST assay). T cells were expanded with peptide pools, and expanded clonotypes were identified by TCR sequencing.

The sample was CD4+ T cells from blood, cultured in vitro, taken before SARS-CoV-2 vaccination. The chain couples TRBV15 to TRBJ1-3, with TRBD1 matching over 8 bases. This receptor was identified in a human donor who received a COVID-19 vaccine. CDR3 residues: CATSRDRVQAGNTIYF. For the CDR3, the DNA is TGTGCCACCAGCAGGGACAGGGTTCAGGCTGGAAACACCATATATTTT.